The rows below give T cell receptor beta chains drawn from one sample of a study of identical twins. TCRdb used MiXCR to reprocess the 5' RACE reads, holding one entry per CDR3 protein. This sample yields some 560,000 distinct CDR3 sequences, of which 9.6% are seen a single time; roughly 3% belongs to the top ten. The same sample was also studied in work on yellow fever vaccine responses in identical twins.

The sequencing input was PBMCs. These receptors were obtained from a woman aged 18-29 years in good health. Both conserved end residues are part of each CDR3. D genes are given only for firm matches. Not all rows give a size; the values are once, few, many and, for expanded clones, a class.

cdr3_nt: TGTGCCATCAGGGCTAGCGGGGTACTCACAGATACGCAGTATTTT
cdr3_aa: CAIRASGVLTDTQYF
clone_size: .
v_call: TRBV10-3
j_call: TRBJ2-3
d_call: TRBD2

cdr3_nt: TGTGCCAGCACTCCTAGCGGTTCTAGCACAGATACGCAGTATTTT
cdr3_aa: CASTPSGSSTDTQYF
clone_size: .
v_call: TRBV7-9
j_call: TRBJ2-3
d_call: TRBD2

cdr3_nt: TGTGCCAGCAGCTCTCGGGGGGGCGGGGGAGAGACCCAGTACTTC
cdr3_aa: CASSSRGGGGETQYF
clone_size: many
v_call: TRBV9
j_call: TRBJ2-5
d_call: TRBD2

cdr3_nt: TGTGCCAGCAGTGAGCGGGTCAACTACAATGAGCAGTTCTTC
cdr3_aa: CASSERVNYNEQFF
clone_size: .
v_call: TRBV2
j_call: TRBJ2-1
d_call: .

cdr3_nt: TGTGCCAGCAGCCGGGGTCAAAATTCACCCCTCCACTTT
cdr3_aa: CASSRGQNSPLHF
clone_size: few
v_call: TRBV7-6
j_call: TRBJ1-6
d_call: .

cdr3_nt: TGTGCCAGCAGACTAGCGGGGGCCAGCTCCTACGAGCAGTACTTC
cdr3_aa: CASRLAGASSYEQYF
clone_size: few
v_call: TRBV2
j_call: TRBJ2-7
d_call: TRBD2

cdr3_nt: TGCGCCAGCAGCTCAAACGCCGGGACAGATCAAGAGACCCAGTACTTC
cdr3_aa: CASSSNAGTDQETQYF
clone_size: many
v_call: TRBV4-1
j_call: TRBJ2-5
d_call: TRBD1

cdr3_nt: TGTGCCAGCAGCTTAGACAGGGGAGAAGCTTTCTTT
cdr3_aa: CASSLDRGEAFF
clone_size: many
v_call: TRBV7-2
j_call: TRBJ1-1
d_call: TRBD1

cdr3_nt: TGTGCCAGCTCATATGGGACGGTTAACACCGGGGAGCTGTTTTTT
cdr3_aa: CASSYGTVNTGELFF
clone_size: .
v_call: TRBV18
j_call: TRBJ2-2
d_call: .

cdr3_nt: TGTGCCAGCAGACAAACTAGCGGGGGGGCCTCGGGTGAGCAGTTCTTC
cdr3_aa: CASRQTSGGASGEQFF
clone_size: .
v_call: TRBV28
j_call: TRBJ2-1
d_call: TRBD2

cdr3_nt: TGTGCCAGCAGCAATCGGGACAGGGGTCGGAGTGAAAAACTGTTTTTT
cdr3_aa: CASSNRDRGRSEKLFF
clone_size: many
v_call: TRBV4-2
j_call: TRBJ1-4
d_call: TRBD1

cdr3_nt: TGCAGCGTTGAGAAGAAAAACACAGATACGCAGTATTTT
cdr3_aa: CSVEKKNTDTQYF
clone_size: .
v_call: TRBV29-1
j_call: TRBJ2-3
d_call: .

cdr3_nt: TGTGCCAGCAGCGGAGGGGAGGCCGGTGGCTACGAGCAGTACTTC
cdr3_aa: CASSGGEAGGYEQYF
clone_size: few
v_call: TRBV7-9
j_call: TRBJ2-7
d_call: .

cdr3_nt: TGTGCCAGTAGCTTAGCGGGAGCAGTCTCCTACAATGAGCAGTTCTTC
cdr3_aa: CASSLAGAVSYNEQFF
clone_size: few
v_call: TRBV19
j_call: TRBJ2-1
d_call: TRBD2

cdr3_nt: TGTGCCAGCTCACCCGGGACAGGCGACTTCACAGATACGCAGTATTTT
cdr3_aa: CASSPGTGDFTDTQYF
clone_size: .
v_call: TRBV18
j_call: TRBJ2-3
d_call: TRBD1

cdr3_nt: TGTGCCAGCAGTTTTCCCAGACAGGGCAATCAGCCCCAGCATTTT
cdr3_aa: CASSFPRQGNQPQHF
clone_size: few
v_call: TRBV28
j_call: TRBJ1-5
d_call: .

cdr3_nt: TGTGCCAGCAGTTTTTCCTCACCTGTCTACGAGCAGTACTTC
cdr3_aa: CASSFSSPVYEQYF
clone_size: few
v_call: TRBV27
j_call: TRBJ2-7
d_call: .

cdr3_nt: TGTGCCAGCAGTTACTACACAGCGGGAGTTGGCACAGATACGCAGTATTTT
cdr3_aa: CASSYYTAGVGTDTQYF
clone_size: many
v_call: TRBV12-3/TRBV12-4
j_call: TRBJ2-3
d_call: TRBD2

cdr3_nt: TGTGCCAGCAGCGTAGAAGCTCGGGGCCTCTCCTACAATGAGCAGTTCTTC
cdr3_aa: CASSVEARGLSYNEQFF
clone_size: many
v_call: TRBV9
j_call: TRBJ2-1
d_call: .

cdr3_nt: TGTGCCAGCAGTTTACCCTGGACTAGCGGGTACAATGAGCAGTTCTTC
cdr3_aa: CASSLPWTSGYNEQFF
clone_size: many
v_call: TRBV28
j_call: TRBJ2-1
d_call: TRBD2

cdr3_nt: TGCAGCGTTGGCGGGGGGGCAAGGGAAAAACTGTTTTTT
cdr3_aa: CSVGGGAREKLFF
clone_size: .
v_call: TRBV29-1
j_call: TRBJ1-4
d_call: .

cdr3_nt: TGTGCCAGCAGTTTATCGAATTACGGGGGAGAGGACGAGCAGTACTTC
cdr3_aa: CASSLSNYGGEDEQYF
clone_size: few
v_call: TRBV27
j_call: TRBJ2-7
d_call: .

cdr3_nt: TGTGCCAGCAGCCCCGCTGTAAGGAATGAGCAGTTCTTC
cdr3_aa: CASSPAVRNEQFF
clone_size: many
v_call: TRBV5-5
j_call: TRBJ2-1
d_call: .

cdr3_nt: TGTGCCAGCAGTACTAGCGCACACTCCTACGAGCAGTACTTC
cdr3_aa: CASSTSAHSYEQYF
clone_size: few
v_call: TRBV6-5
j_call: TRBJ2-7
d_call: TRBD2

cdr3_nt: TGTGCCAGCAGTTATCGGGACAGGGTGGAAAAACTGTTTTTT
cdr3_aa: CASSYRDRVEKLFF
clone_size: .
v_call: TRBV7-9
j_call: TRBJ1-4
d_call: TRBD1

cdr3_nt: TGTGCCAGCAGGGGACTAGCGGGACGCTCCTACGAGCAGTACTTC
cdr3_aa: CASRGLAGRSYEQYF
clone_size: few
v_call: TRBV6-1
j_call: TRBJ2-7
d_call: TRBD2

cdr3_nt: TGCAGTGCGCCCACCGGGGAGCTGTTTTTT
cdr3_aa: CSAPTGELFF
clone_size: .
v_call: TRBV20-1
j_call: TRBJ2-2
d_call: .

cdr3_nt: TGTGCCAGCAGACTTACCGGGACTAGCGCCTATGAGCAGTTCTTC
cdr3_aa: CASRLTGTSAYEQFF
clone_size: many
v_call: TRBV28
j_call: TRBJ2-1
d_call: TRBD2

cdr3_nt: TGCAGTGCTAGCGTTGGGGGACTGGGATATTCACCCCTCCACTTT
cdr3_aa: CSASVGGLGYSPLHF
clone_size: few
v_call: TRBV20-1
j_call: TRBJ1-6
d_call: .

cdr3_nt: TGTGCCAGCAGCCGAATAAATCAGCCCCAGCATTTT
cdr3_aa: CASSRINQPQHF
clone_size: many
v_call: TRBV7-9
j_call: TRBJ1-5
d_call: .

cdr3_nt: TGTGCCAGCAAAGGGGAGCAACCACGAAAGTATTTT
cdr3_aa: CASKGEQPRKYF
clone_size: few
v_call: TRBV28
j_call: TRBJ2-3
d_call: .

cdr3_nt: TGTGCCAGCAGTTTTCGTGTGGGGACCTACGAGCAGTACTTC
cdr3_aa: CASSFRVGTYEQYF
clone_size: few
v_call: TRBV27
j_call: TRBJ2-7
d_call: .

cdr3_nt: TGCGCCAGCAGCCAAGATGGGGCCCTCGGGGAGCTGTTTTTT
cdr3_aa: CASSQDGALGELFF
clone_size: few
v_call: TRBV4-3
j_call: TRBJ2-2
d_call: .

cdr3_nt: TGTGCCAGCAGCTTTTCTAGCGGGAGCGTCTACAATGAGCAGTTCTTC
cdr3_aa: CASSFSSGSVYNEQFF
clone_size: .
v_call: TRBV7-6
j_call: TRBJ2-1
d_call: TRBD2

cdr3_nt: TGCGCCAGCAGCTTGGAGGTAGCGGGTGCCACAGATACGCAGTATTTT
cdr3_aa: CASSLEVAGATDTQYF
clone_size: many
v_call: TRBV5-1
j_call: TRBJ2-3
d_call: TRBD2

cdr3_nt: TGTGCCAGCAGTACTCGACTGAACACAGATACGCAGTATTTT
cdr3_aa: CASSTRLNTDTQYF
clone_size: few
v_call: TRBV12-3/TRBV12-4
j_call: TRBJ2-3
d_call: .

cdr3_nt: TGTGCCAGCAGCGGGGGACTAGCGATCTCCTACAATGAGCAGTTCTTC
cdr3_aa: CASSGGLAISYNEQFF
clone_size: many
v_call: TRBV5-5
j_call: TRBJ2-1
d_call: TRBD2

cdr3_nt: TGTGCCAGCAGCGACCCAGGGGGGAACACCGGGGAGCTGTTTTTT
cdr3_aa: CASSDPGGNTGELFF
clone_size: few
v_call: TRBV9
j_call: TRBJ2-2
d_call: TRBD1

cdr3_nt: TGCGCCAGCAGCTTGGGGTCGGCTAGCGGGACGGATACGCAGTATTTT
cdr3_aa: CASSLGSASGTDTQYF
clone_size: .
v_call: TRBV5-1
j_call: TRBJ2-3
d_call: TRBD2

cdr3_nt: TGCGCCAGCAGCTTCGTAGCGGGGTACCAAGAGACCCAGTACTTC
cdr3_aa: CASSFVAGYQETQYF
clone_size: .
v_call: TRBV5-1
j_call: TRBJ2-5
d_call: TRBD2

cdr3_nt: TGTGCCAGCTCAGGCGGGAACTCTGGGGCCAACGTCCTGACTTTC
cdr3_aa: CASSGGNSGANVLTF
clone_size: few
v_call: TRBV18
j_call: TRBJ2-6
d_call: .

cdr3_nt: TGTGCCAGCAGCCAAGACGCTTCCAGGGCATTAAGCTCCTACGAGCAGTACTTC
cdr3_aa: CASSQDASRALSSYEQYF
clone_size: many
v_call: TRBV14
j_call: TRBJ2-7
d_call: .

cdr3_nt: TGTGCCAGCAGTTCGACAGGGTCCGCAGATACGCAGTATTTT
cdr3_aa: CASSSTGSADTQYF
clone_size: few
v_call: TRBV12-3/TRBV12-4
j_call: TRBJ2-3
d_call: TRBD1

cdr3_nt: TGTGCCAGCAGCTTCCTCAGGGGCCCGTCCTACGAGCAGTACTTC
cdr3_aa: CASSFLRGPSYEQYF
clone_size: .
v_call: TRBV11-2
j_call: TRBJ2-7
d_call: .

cdr3_nt: TGTGCCAGCAGCTTAACTTTAGGTACTGAGCAGTACTTC
cdr3_aa: CASSLTLGTEQYF
clone_size: .
v_call: TRBV7-3
j_call: TRBJ2-7
d_call: .

cdr3_nt: TGTGCCAGCAGTCCCCCAGGACTAGCCCTAGGGGTCAAAAACATTCAGTACTTC
cdr3_aa: CASSPPGLALGVKNIQYF
clone_size: many
v_call: TRBV28
j_call: TRBJ2-4
d_call: TRBD2

cdr3_nt: TGCAGTGCTCAACCTTTCCCGACAGGGTTCTACAATGAGCAGTTCTTC
cdr3_aa: CSAQPFPTGFYNEQFF
clone_size: few
v_call: TRBV20-1
j_call: TRBJ2-1
d_call: TRBD1

cdr3_nt: TGTGCCAGCAGCCAAGTAGCGGGTGGGACCCAGTACTTC
cdr3_aa: CASSQVAGGTQYF
clone_size: .
v_call: TRBV3-1
j_call: TRBJ2-5
d_call: TRBD2

cdr3_nt: TGTGCCTGGAGTGGGAGACGGATGGACATTCAGTACTTC
cdr3_aa: CAWSGRRMDIQYF
clone_size: .
v_call: TRBV30
j_call: TRBJ2-4
d_call: .

cdr3_nt: TGTGCCAGCAGCCTTTATTATGGCAGGAGCTCTGGGGCCAACGTCCTGACTTTC
cdr3_aa: CASSLYYGRSSGANVLTF
clone_size: .
v_call: TRBV6-1
j_call: TRBJ2-6
d_call: .

cdr3_nt: TGCAGCGTTGAAGACCACCTAGGTCTACTGGAGACCCAGTACTTC
cdr3_aa: CSVEDHLGLLETQYF
clone_size: few
v_call: TRBV29-1
j_call: TRBJ2-5
d_call: .